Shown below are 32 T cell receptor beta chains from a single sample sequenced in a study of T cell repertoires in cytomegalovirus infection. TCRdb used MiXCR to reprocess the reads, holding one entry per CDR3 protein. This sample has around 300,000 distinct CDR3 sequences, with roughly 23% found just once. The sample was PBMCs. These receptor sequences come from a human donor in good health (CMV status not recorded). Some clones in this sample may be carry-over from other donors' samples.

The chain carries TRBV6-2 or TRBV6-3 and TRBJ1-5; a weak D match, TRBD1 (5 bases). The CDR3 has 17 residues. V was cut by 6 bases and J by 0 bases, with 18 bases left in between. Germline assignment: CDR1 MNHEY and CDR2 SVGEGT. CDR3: CASRYEVGGSSNQPQHF. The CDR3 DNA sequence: TGTGCCAGCAGATACGAGGTTGGGGGGAGTAGCAATCAGCCCCAGCATTTT.

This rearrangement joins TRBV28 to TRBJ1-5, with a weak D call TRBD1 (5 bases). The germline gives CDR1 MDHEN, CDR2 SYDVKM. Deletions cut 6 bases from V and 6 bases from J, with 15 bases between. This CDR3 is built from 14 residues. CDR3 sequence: CASSSGGTSQPQHF. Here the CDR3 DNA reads TGTGCCAGCAGCTCCGGCGGGACCAGTCAGCCCCAGCATTTT.

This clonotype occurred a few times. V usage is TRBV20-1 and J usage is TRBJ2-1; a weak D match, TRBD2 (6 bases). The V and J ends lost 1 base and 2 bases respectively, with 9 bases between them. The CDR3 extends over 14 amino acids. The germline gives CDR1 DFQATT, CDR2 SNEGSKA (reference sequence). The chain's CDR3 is CSARGGAAYNEQFF. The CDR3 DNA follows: TGCAGTGCTAGAGGCGGGGCCGCCTACAATGAGCAGTTCTTC.

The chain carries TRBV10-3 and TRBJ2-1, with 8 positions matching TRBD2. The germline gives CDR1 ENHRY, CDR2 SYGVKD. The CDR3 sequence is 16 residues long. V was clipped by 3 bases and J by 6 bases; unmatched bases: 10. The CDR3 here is CAISDAAGGEVNEQFF. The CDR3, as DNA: TGTGCCATCAGTGATGCGGCGGGAGGTGAGGTCAATGAGCAGTTCTTC.

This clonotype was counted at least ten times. CDR3 nucleotide sequence: TGTGCCAGCAGCTTAGGATCCAGGGGGCGCGGAGCAACTAATGAAAAACTGTTTTTT. Amino acids: CASSLGSRGRGATNEKLFF. The V gene is TRBV11-2, the J gene TRBJ1-4; the match to TRBD1 covers 8 bases. This CDR3 spans 19 amino acids. V trimming: 1 base; J trimming: 0 bases; junction bases outside the gene matches: 10. Germline V gene lookup returns CDR1 SGHAT and CDR2 FQNNGV.

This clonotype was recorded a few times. The CDR3, as DNA: TGTGCCAGCAGCTTACGGCCAGGTAAACAGGGGGCGGACACTGAAGCTTTCTTT. Translation gives CASSLRPGKQGADTEAFF. The chain recombines TRBV7-2 with TRBJ1-1, with TRBD1 identical over 9 bases. The J segment lost 3 bases and the V segment lost 2 bases, leaving 13 bases of the junction unmatched. Germline V CDR1 and CDR2: SGHTA, FQGNSA. This CDR3 region has 18 residues. The full variable domain, completed using reference TRBV7-2 and TRBJ1-1, is GAGVSQSPSNKVTEKGKDVELRCDPISGHTALYWYRQSLGQGLEFLIYFQGNSAPDKSGLPSDRFSAERTGGSVSTLTIQRTQQEDSAVYLCASSLRPGKQGADTEAFFGQGTRLTVV.

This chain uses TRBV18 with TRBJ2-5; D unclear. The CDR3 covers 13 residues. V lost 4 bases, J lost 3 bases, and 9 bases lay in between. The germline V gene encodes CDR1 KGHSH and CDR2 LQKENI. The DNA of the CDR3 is TGTGCCAGCTCACGAGGAGAGGAAGAGACCCAGTACTTC. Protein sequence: CASSRGEEETQYF.

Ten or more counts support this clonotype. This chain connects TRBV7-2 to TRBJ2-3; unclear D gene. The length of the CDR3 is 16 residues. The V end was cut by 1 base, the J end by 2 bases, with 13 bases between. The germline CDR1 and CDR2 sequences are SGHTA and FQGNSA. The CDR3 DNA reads TGTGCCAGCAGCTTAGAGGCAGAGTCAGTCACAGATACGCAGTATTTT. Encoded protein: CASSLEAESVTDTQYF.

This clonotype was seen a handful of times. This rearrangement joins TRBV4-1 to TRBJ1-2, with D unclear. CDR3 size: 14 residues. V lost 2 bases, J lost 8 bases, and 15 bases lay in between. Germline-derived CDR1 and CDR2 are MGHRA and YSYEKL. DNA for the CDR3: TGCGCCAGCAGCCAACGACGGTGGAGCGAGGGCTACACCTTC. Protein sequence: CASSQRRWSEGYTF.

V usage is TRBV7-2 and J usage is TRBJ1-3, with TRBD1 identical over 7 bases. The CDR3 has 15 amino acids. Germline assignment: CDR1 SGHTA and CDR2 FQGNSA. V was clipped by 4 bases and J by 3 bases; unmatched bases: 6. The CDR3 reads CASSSQGFGGNTIYF. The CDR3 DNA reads TGTGCCAGCAGCTCACAGGGGTTCGGTGGAAACACCATATATTTT.

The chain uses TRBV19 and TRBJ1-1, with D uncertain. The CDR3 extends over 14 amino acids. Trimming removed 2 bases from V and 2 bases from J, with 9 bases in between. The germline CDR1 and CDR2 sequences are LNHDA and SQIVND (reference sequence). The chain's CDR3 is CASSISTANTEAFF. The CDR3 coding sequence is TGTGCCAGTAGTATATCAACAGCTAACACTGAAGCTTTCTTT.

The CDR3 bases are TGTGCCAGCAGTGAACGAGGGAACACTGAAGCTTTCTTT. Residues: CASSERGNTEAFF. V usage is TRBV6-1 and J usage is TRBJ1-1; the D is unclear. Per the germline V gene, CDR1 is MNHNS and CDR2 is SASEGT. The CDR3 spans 13 residues. V lost 2 bases, J lost 1 base, and 5 bases lay in between.

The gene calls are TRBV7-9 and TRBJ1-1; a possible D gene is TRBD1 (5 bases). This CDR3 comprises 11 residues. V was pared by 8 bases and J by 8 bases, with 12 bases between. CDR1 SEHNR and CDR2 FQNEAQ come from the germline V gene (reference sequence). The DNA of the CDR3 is TGTGCCAGCGGACGATCAGGGGAAGCTTTCTTT. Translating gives CASGRSGEAFF.

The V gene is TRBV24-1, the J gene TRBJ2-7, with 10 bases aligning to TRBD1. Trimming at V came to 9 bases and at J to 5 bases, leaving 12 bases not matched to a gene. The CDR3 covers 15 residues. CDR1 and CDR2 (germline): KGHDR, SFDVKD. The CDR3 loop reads CATGGRDRGLNEQYF. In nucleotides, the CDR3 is TGTGCCACCGGGGGCCGGGACAGGGGACTGAACGAGCAGTACTTC.

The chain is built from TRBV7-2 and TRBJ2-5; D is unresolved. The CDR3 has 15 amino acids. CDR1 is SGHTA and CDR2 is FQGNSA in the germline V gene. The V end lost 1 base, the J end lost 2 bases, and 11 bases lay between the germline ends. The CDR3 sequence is CASSLGSGRQETQYF. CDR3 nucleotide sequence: TGTGCCAGCAGCTTAGGTTCAGGAAGGCAAGAGACCCAGTACTTC.

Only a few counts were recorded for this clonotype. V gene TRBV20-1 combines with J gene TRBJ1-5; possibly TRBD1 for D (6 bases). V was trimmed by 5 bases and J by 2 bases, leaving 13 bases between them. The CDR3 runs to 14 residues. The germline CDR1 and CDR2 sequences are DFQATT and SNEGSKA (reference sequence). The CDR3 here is CSAYDRRGNQPQHF. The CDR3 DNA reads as TGCAGTGCTTATGACAGGAGAGGCAATCAGCCCCAGCATTTT.

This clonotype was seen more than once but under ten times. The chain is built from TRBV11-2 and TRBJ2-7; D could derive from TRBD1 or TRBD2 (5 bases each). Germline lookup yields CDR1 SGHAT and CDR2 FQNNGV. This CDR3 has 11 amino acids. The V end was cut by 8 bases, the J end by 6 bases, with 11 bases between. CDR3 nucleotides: TGTGCCAGCCAACTCGGGGCCGAGCAGTACTTC. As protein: CASQLGAEQYF.

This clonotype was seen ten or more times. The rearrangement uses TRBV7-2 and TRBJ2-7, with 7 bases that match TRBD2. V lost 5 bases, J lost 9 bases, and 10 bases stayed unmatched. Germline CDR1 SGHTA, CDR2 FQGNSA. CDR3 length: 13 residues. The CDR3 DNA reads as TGTGCCAGCAGCCCGCAGGTCCCTAGCGGGCAGTACTTC. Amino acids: CASSPQVPSGQYF.

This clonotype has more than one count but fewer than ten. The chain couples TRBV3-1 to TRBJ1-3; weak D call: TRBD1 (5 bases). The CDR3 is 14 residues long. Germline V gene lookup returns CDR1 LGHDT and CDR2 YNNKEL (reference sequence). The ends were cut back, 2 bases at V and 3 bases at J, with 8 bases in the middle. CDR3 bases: TGTGCCAGCAGCCAACAGACAGATGGAAACACCATATATTTT. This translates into CASSQQTDGNTIYF. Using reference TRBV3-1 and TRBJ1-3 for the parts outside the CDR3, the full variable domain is DTAVSQTPKYLVTQMGNDKSIKCEQNLGHDTMYWYKQDSKKFLKIMFSYNNKELIINETVPNRFSPKSPDKAHLNLHINSLELGDSAVYFCASSQQTDGNTIYFGEGSWLTVV.

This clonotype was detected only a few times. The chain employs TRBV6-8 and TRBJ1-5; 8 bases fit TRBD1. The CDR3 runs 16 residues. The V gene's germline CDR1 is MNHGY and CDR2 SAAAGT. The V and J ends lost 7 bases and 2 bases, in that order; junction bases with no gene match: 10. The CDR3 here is CASTGAGGDGNQPQHF. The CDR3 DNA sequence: TGTGCCAGCACCGGAGCAGGGGGCGACGGCAATCAGCCCCAGCATTTT.

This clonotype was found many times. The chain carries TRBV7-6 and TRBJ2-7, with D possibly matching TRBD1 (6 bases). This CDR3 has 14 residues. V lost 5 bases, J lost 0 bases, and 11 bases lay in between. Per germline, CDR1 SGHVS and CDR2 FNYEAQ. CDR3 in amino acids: CASSPTGDSYEQYF. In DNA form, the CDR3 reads TGTGCCAGCAGCCCGACAGGCGACTCCTACGAGCAGTACTTC.

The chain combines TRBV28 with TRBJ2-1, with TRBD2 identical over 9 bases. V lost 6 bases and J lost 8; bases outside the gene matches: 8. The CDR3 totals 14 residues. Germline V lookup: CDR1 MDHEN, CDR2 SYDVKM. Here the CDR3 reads CASSRLAGMDEQFF. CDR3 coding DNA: TGTGCCAGCAGCCGTCTAGCGGGAATGGATGAGCAGTTCTTC.

This CDR3 reads CSAYRAKETQYF. In DNA, the CDR3 is TGCAGTGCATATAGGGCCAAAGAGACCCAGTACTTC. V and J are TRBV20-1 and TRBJ2-5, with D uncertain. Per germline, CDR1 DFQATT and CDR2 SNEGSKA (reference sequence). This CDR3 has 12 amino acids. Trimming removed 6 bases from V and 3 bases from J, with 11 bases in between.

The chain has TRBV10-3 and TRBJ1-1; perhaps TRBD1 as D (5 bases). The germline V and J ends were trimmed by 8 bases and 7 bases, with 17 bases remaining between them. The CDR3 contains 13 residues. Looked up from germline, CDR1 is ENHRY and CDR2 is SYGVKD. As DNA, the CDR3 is TGTGCCATCGCACTGGGGCAGAGTGATGAAGCTTTCTTT. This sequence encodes CAIALGQSDEAFF.

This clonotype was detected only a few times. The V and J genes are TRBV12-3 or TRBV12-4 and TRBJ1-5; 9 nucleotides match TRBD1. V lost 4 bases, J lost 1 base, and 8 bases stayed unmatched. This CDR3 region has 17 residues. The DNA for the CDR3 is TGTGCCAGCAGTTCCTCCGGGACAGGGATGAGCAATCAGCCCCAGCATTTT. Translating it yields CASSSSGTGMSNQPQHF.

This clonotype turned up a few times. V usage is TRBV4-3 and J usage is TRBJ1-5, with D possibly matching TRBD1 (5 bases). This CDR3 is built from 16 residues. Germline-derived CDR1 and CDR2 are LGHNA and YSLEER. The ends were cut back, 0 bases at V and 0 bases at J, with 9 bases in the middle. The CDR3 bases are TGCGCCAGCAGCCAAGAAAGACAGAATAGCAATCAGCCCCAGCATTTT. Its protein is CASSQERQNSNQPQHF.

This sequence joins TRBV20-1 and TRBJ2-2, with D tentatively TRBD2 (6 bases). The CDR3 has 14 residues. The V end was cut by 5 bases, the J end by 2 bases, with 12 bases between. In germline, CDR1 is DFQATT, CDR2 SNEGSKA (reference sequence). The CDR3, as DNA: TGCAGTGCTGACGGGGGAAGCAACACCGGGGAGCTGTTTTTT. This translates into CSADGGSNTGELFF.

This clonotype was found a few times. The CDR3 sequence: CASSESGSYEQYF. The CDR3 DNA reads as TGTGCCAGCAGTGAATCAGGTTCCTACGAGCAGTACTTC. The chain employs TRBV25-1 and TRBJ2-7; D unclear. Germline V gene lookup returns CDR1 MGHDK and CDR2 SYGVNS. V dropped 1 base and J dropped 1 base, with 5 bases sitting between them. The CDR3 has 13 amino acids.

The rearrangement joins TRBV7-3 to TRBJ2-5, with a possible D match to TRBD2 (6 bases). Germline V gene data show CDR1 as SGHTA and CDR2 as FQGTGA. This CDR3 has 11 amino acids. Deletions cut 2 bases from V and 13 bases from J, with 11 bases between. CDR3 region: CASSLERRGYF. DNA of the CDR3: TGTGCCAGCAGCTTAGAACGGCGGGGGTACTTC.

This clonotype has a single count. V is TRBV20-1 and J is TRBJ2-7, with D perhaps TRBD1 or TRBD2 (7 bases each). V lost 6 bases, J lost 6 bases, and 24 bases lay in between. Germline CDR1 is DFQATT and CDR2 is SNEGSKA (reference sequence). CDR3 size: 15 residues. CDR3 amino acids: CSAPRGGTLSGEQYF. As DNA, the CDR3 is TGCAGTGCCCCCAGGGGGGGGACCCTTAGTGGCGAGCAGTACTTC.

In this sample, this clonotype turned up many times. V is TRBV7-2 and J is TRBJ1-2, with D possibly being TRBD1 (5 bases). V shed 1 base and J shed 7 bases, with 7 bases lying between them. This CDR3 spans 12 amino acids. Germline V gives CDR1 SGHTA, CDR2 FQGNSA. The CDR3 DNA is TGTGCCAGCAGCTTAGTTGGGGGTGGCTACACCTTC. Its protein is CASSLVGGGYTF. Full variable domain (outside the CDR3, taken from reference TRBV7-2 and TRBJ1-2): GAGVSQSPSNKVTEKGKDVELRCDPISGHTALYWYRQSLGQGLEFLIYFQGNSAPDKSGLPSDRFSAERTGGSVSTLTIQRTQQEDSAVYLCASSLVGGGYTFGSGTRLTVV.

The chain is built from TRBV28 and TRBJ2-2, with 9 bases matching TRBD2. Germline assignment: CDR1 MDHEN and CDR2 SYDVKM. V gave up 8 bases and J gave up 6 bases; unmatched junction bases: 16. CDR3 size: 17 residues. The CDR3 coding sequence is TGTGCCAGCCGGAATGCCGGGGTGGCTAGCGGGGCCGGGGAGCTGTTTTTT. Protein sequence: CASRNAGVASGAGELFF.